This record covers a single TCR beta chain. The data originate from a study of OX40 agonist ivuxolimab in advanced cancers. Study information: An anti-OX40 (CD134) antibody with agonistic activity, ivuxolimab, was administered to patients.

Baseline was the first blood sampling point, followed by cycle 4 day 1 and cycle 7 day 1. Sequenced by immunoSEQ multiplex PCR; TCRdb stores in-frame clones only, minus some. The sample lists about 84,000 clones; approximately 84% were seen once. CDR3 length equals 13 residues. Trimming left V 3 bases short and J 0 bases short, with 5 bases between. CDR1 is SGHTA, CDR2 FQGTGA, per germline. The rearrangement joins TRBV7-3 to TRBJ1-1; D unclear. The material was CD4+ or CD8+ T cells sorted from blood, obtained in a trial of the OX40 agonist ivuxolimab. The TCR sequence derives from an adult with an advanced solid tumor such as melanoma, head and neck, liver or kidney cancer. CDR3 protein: CASSLRMNTEAFF. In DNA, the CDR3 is TGTGCCAGCAGCTTGCGGATGAACACTGAAGCTTTCTTT.